The sequence of this TCR beta chain was determined in a study of shared clonotypes between healthy human individuals. In the study overall: Donor composition was two women and a few men, aged 18 to 49. Overall study results and limits: All-four-donor shared clonotypes had higher generation probabilities than non-shared clonotypes did. Researchers found naive subsets generally carried larger estimated richness than memory subsets.

Details on this clone: Its target is unknown.

CD8 cells classed as naive were CD45RO-negative and positively selected for CCR7, excluding terminally differentiated effector memory CD45RA+ cells. All donors were Caucasian adults living in Nashville, Tennessee. Only in-frame clones appear in the TCRdb table, and some are missing; sequencing was by immunoSEQ multiplex PCR. Of millions of clones in the sample, about 94% were seen once. CDR1 is MNHEY, CDR2 SVGAGI, per germline. There are 13 residues in the CDR3. V lost 8 bases to trimming and J lost 6 bases; unmatched junction nucleotides: 9. The specimen sequenced was naive CD8+ T cells sorted from blood. The source of this sequence is a young man in good health. The rearrangement uses TRBV6-5 and TRBJ1-1, with 7 positions matching TRBD1. CDR3 sequence reads: CASERQGSAEAFF. CDR3 bases: TGTGCCAGCGAACGACAGGGTTCTGCTGAAGCTTTCTTT.